This T cell receptor beta chain was identified in a study of cytomegalovirus exposure and HLA in healthy donors. To note about this clone: Its specificity is not known.

PCR employed 60 Vbeta and 13 Jbeta primers. Assay: immunoSEQ multiplex PCR; the TCRdb copy retains only in-frame clones and omits some. The table records roughly 120,000 clones, approximately 70% of them present only once. General study findings and limits: Earlier analysis looked at TCR beta V segments, and most were productive about 87% or about 30% of the time.

V lost 2 bases and J 0 bases, leaving 8 bases between the germline ends. There are 15 residues in the CDR3. Germline-derived CDR1 and CDR2 are SNHLY and FYNNEI. This chain connects TRBV2 to TRBJ1-3, with a possible D match to TRBD1 (6 bases). This receptor was taken from a woman in her twenties or thirties in good health and CMV-seronegative. Sequences were obtained from PBMCs. The CDR3: CASSETGNSGNTIYF. DNA for the CDR3: TGTGCCAGCAGTGAAACAGGGAACTCTGGAAACACCATATATTTT.